The sequence of this TCR beta chain was determined in a study of sequential checkpoint blockade in melanoma. The CDR3 runs 14 residues. Between the trimmed V and J ends, which lost 5 bases and 0 bases, there was a span of 7 bases. The V gene's germline CDR1 is SEHNR and CDR2 FQNEAQ (reference sequence). TCRdb's copy holds only in-frame clones and misses some; the assay was immunoSEQ multiplex PCR. The sample carries tens of thousands of clones, 70% to 80% recorded once. Stated treatment: randomized to nivolumab then ipilimumab (arm A) or the reverse (arm B). Patients had received no earlier DNA-damaging chemotherapy. From thawed PBMCs, live CD3+CD8+ cells negative for CD19 and CD56 were sorted.

The source of this sequence is a human donor with melanoma. The chain carries TRBV7-9 and TRBJ1-4; D unclear. The sequenced sample was CD8+ T cells sorted from blood (inferred from file names), obtained from a patient given nivolumab and ipilimumab in sequence. The CDR3 loop reads CASSPVATNEKLFF. CDR3 nucleotide sequence: TGTGCCAGCAGCCCGGTTGCAACTAATGAAAAACTGTTTTTT.